Sequencing of this T cell receptor beta chain was carried out in a study of monozygotic twins with inflammatory bowel disease. Starting material for each TCR library was roughly 3,500 ng of total RNA. UMIs with a 6-nucleotide sample barcode were added by template switching. TCRdb derives one entry per CDR3 protein from the 5' RACE reads, leaving out DNA. The sample shows roughly 320,000 distinct CDR3 sequences, and approximately 5.4% sits with its ten largest clones. The study, taken as a whole, reports: Lower TCRbeta diversity (inverse Simpson) was seen in IBD patients than in healthy co-twins. Twins classed as concordant or discordant showed no difference in repertoire similarity, possibly from limited power.

Details on this clonotype: Its antigen remains unidentified.

The CDR3 spans 13 residues. Germline CDR1 is DFQATT and CDR2 is SNEGSKA (reference sequence). The rearrangement uses TRBV20-1 and TRBJ2-3. The receptor comes from a human donor with ulcerative colitis or Crohn's disease, or a healthy co-twin of an affected twin (not recorded which). Sequenced material: blood. This chain's CDR3 is CSAIKASTDTQYF.